Presented here are 25 T cell receptor beta chains from one specimen sequenced in a study of control samples from healthy donors and cancer patients (dated by TCRdb to the early 2020s). The protocol used for the library was the immunoSEQ multiplex PCR assay. As stored in TCRdb, this immuneACCESS dataset retains in-frame rearrangements with V and J assigned. A fraction of the clones does not appear; measured against another copy, unresolved V genes explain less than half of the discrepancy, and the remainder lacks a known reason. Present in this sample are approximately 70,000 clones, around 87% of which were seen just once. The ten largest make up around 2.3% of the sample. Sequenced material: PBMCs. All receptors come from a woman aged 45-60 years with head and neck cancer.

This rearrangement joins TRBV6-5 to TRBJ2-7; 7 bases match TRBD1. The trim removed 5 bases at V and 3 bases at J, leaving 7 bases unmatched. This CDR3 comprises 14 residues. Germline CDR1 MNHEY, CDR2 SVGAGI. In DNA form, the CDR3 reads TGTGCCAGCAGTACAGGGGTGGGGGTCTACGAGCAGTACTTC. This codes for CASSTGVGVYEQYF.

The chain employs TRBV11-2 and TRBJ2-2, with 7 bases aligning to TRBD2. Per the germline V gene, CDR1 is SGHAT and CDR2 is FQNNGV. The ends lost 1 base at V and 4 bases at J; junction bases unmatched: 0. This CDR3 is built from 14 residues. The CDR3 nucleotides read TGTGCCAGCAGCTTAGGCGGGGGCACCGGGGAGCTGTTTTTT. Protein product: CASSLGGGTGELFF. The full variable domain, completed using reference TRBV11-2 and TRBJ2-2, is EAGVAQSPRYKIIEKRQSVAFWCNPISGHATLYWYQQILGQGPKLLIQFQNNGVVDDSQLPKDRFSAERLKGVDSTLKIQPAKLEDSAVYLCASSLGGGTGELFFGEGSRLTVL.

The CDR3 spells CATGLAKNIQYF. Here the CDR3 DNA reads TGTGCCACGGGCCTAGCCAAAAACATTCAGTACTTC. The chain couples TRBV19 to TRBJ2-4, with D unresolved. CDR3 length equals 12 residues. Germline-derived CDR1 and CDR2 are LNHDA and SQIVND (reference sequence). The ends were cut back, 10 bases at V and 0 bases at J, with 7 bases in the middle.

The genes are TRBV28 and TRBJ1-2; D is unresolved. V lost 5 bases to trimming and J lost 2 bases, with 12 bases between them. The CDR3 sequence is 14 residues long. Per germline, CDR1 MDHEN and CDR2 SYDVKM. The CDR3 protein is CASSLPRGNYGYTF. The CDR3 DNA is TGTGCCAGCAGTCTCCCCCGGGGAAACTATGGCTACACCTTC.

In this sample, this clone turned up a few times. The V call is TRBV19, the J call TRBJ2-3; TRBD2 is a possible D gene (6 bases). This CDR3 has 16 amino acids. V was shortened by 4 bases and J by 1 base, with 15 bases between the two germline ends. The germline V gene encodes CDR1 LNHDA and CDR2 SQIVND (reference sequence). The CDR3 spells CASSSAGREGTDTQYF. The CDR3 nucleotides read TGTGCCAGTAGTAGTGCGGGCAGGGAGGGCACAGATACGCAGTATTTT.

The chain has TRBV19 and TRBJ1-6, with D tentatively TRBD1 (5 bases). Trimming removed 3 bases at V and 0 bases at J, with 15 bases between. Germline V gene lookup returns CDR1 LNHDA and CDR2 SQIVND (reference sequence). The CDR3 has 18 residues. The CDR3 DNA sequence: TGTGCCAGTAGTATTCAAGCCGGGACGTACTCCTATAATTCACCCCTCCACTTT. Translation: CASSIQAGTYSYNSPLHF.

The genes are TRBV7-9 and TRBJ1-6; 8 bases agree with TRBD1. The V and J ends lost 0 bases and 7 bases, in that order; junction bases with no gene match: 5. This CDR3 comprises 16 residues. The germline CDR1 and CDR2 sequences are SEHNR and FQNEAQ (reference sequence). The CDR3 DNA reads as TGTGCCAGCAGCTTAGCCGGGACAGGAATGAATTCACCCCTCCACTTT. Its protein product is CASSLAGTGMNSPLHF.

The chain has TRBV11-2 and TRBJ2-7; perhaps TRBD2 as D (5 bases). The CDR3 length is 15 residues. CDR1 SGHAT and CDR2 FQNNGV come from the germline V gene. Trimming removed 0 bases from V and 1 base from J, with 10 bases in between. CDR3 sequence (DNA): TGTGCCAGCAGCTTAGAGGCGGGTCAGTCCTACGAGCAGTACTTC. Translation gives CASSLEAGQSYEQYF.

This chain uses TRBV19 with TRBJ1-2, with 11 bases identical to TRBD1. CDR3 length equals 16 residues. Germline-derived CDR1 and CDR2 are LNHDA and SQIVND (reference sequence). V trimming: 6 bases; J trimming: 5 bases; junction bases outside the gene matches: 11. The CDR3 bases are TGTGCCAGTAGCCTCGGACAGGGGGCGCGACATTATGGCTACACCTTC. This encodes CASSLGQGARHYGYTF.

This clone was picked up one time. The J gene is TRBJ1-1, the V gene TRBV4-1; the D is unclear. The CDR3 spans 14 residues. CDR1 and CDR2 (germline): MGHRA, YSYEKL. V was trimmed by 4 bases and J by 1 base, leaving 10 bases between them. The CDR3 DNA is TGCGCCAGCAGCCTCGAACGGGCGAACACTGAAGCTTTCTTT. This gives the protein CASSLERANTEAFF.

This clone was seen once. V is TRBV25-1 and J is TRBJ2-7; 15 bases agree with TRBD2. Trimming removed 8 bases from V and 7 bases from J; junction bases left unmatched: 9. Germline V gene lookup returns CDR1 MGHDK and CDR2 SYGVNS. The CDR3 spans 15 residues. The CDR3 spells CASEGPGLAGGEQYF. The CDR3 bases are TGTGCCAGCGAAGGACCGGGACTAGCGGGGGGAGAGCAGTACTTC.

The CDR3 is CASSSRSRTNYGYTF. CDR3 sequence (DNA): TGTGCCAGCAGTTCCCGCAGCCGTACTAACTATGGCTACACCTTC. This rearrangement joins TRBV28 to TRBJ1-2; D ambiguous. CDR1 is MDHEN and CDR2 is SYDVKM in the germline V gene. Trimming shortened V by 4 bases and J by 0 bases, and 12 bases separated the two germline ends. CDR3 length: 15 amino acids.

This clone was found a few times. This sequence joins TRBV6-2 or TRBV6-3 and TRBJ2-7, with 7 bases aligning to TRBD1. The ends lost 6 bases at V and 9 bases at J; junction bases unmatched: 11. The CDR3 has 13 residues. Germline V gene data show CDR1 as MNHEY and CDR2 as SVGEGT. CDR3 DNA: TGTGCCAGCAGCCAAGACAGGGATCTGGGGCAGTACTTC. Translation gives CASSQDRDLGQYF.

The chain has TRBV30 and TRBJ1-4; D uncertain. V lost 0 bases to trimming and J lost 7 bases, with 18 bases between them. Germline CDR1 reads GTSNPN; CDR2 reads SVGIG (reference sequence). This CDR3 has 16 amino acids. The CDR3 DNA sequence: TGTGCCTGGAGTGTACGTGTGAGGGCCCAAGGTGAAAAACTGTTTTTT. Amino acids: CAWSVRVRAQGEKLFF.

The V call is TRBV6-5, the J call TRBJ1-6, with D tentatively TRBD1 (5 bases). The CDR3 runs to 15 residues. In germline, CDR1 is MNHEY, CDR2 SVGAGI. V lost 8 bases, J lost 8 bases, and 19 bases lay in between. This CDR3 reads CASGSGQGVYSPLHF. The CDR3 DNA is TGTGCCAGCGGGTCGGGCCAGGGAGTTTATTCACCCCTCCACTTT.

This clone was seen just once. Its ends do not fully match the called genes, so a read error is possible. The chain has TRBV10-3 and TRBJ2-3; 9 nucleotides line up with TRBD1. The CDR3 spans 14 residues. CDR1 ENHRY and CDR2 SYGVKD come from the germline V gene. CDR3 region: CGARGGQGTDTQYF. The CDR3 DNA reads TGCGGCGCTCGAGGGGGACAGGGTACAGATACGCAGTATTTT.

The chain employs TRBV12-5 and TRBJ1-1, with 7 bases that match TRBD1. The length of the CDR3 is 14 residues. Per the germline V gene, CDR1 is LGHNT and CDR2 is FRNRAP. V was clipped by 1 base and J by 5 bases; unmatched bases: 4. The CDR3: CASGLGTGGTEAFF. The CDR3, as DNA: TGTGCTAGTGGTTTGGGGACAGGCGGGACTGAAGCTTTCTTT.

DNA of the CDR3: TGTGCCAGCAGCCGGACTAGCGGGGGGCCGAGCTCCTACGAGCAGTACTTC. Translating it yields CASSRTSGGPSSYEQYF. The gene calls are TRBV7-2 and TRBJ2-7; 14 positions match TRBD2. Trimming removed 5 bases from V and 0 bases from J; junction bases left unmatched: 6. Germline-derived CDR1 and CDR2 are SGHTA and FQGNSA. The CDR3 spans 17 residues.

V gene TRBV10-3 combines with J gene TRBJ1-1; 7 bases fit TRBD1. The CDR3 is 16 amino acids. Germline trimming cut 2 bases from V and 0 bases from J; bases unmatched to any gene: 6. Germline CDR1 is ENHRY and CDR2 is SYGVKD. In DNA, the CDR3 is TGTGCCATCAGTGAGGGGGACAGAGCCCTGAACACTGAAGCTTTCTTT. Translation: CAISEGDRALNTEAFF.

This clone was detected a few times. The chain recombines TRBV11-2 with TRBJ2-1; TRBD1 matches 8 bases. The V gene end was trimmed by 1 base and the J gene end by 5 bases; junction bases not matched to a gene: 10. Germline assignment: CDR1 SGHAT and CDR2 FQNNGV. The CDR3 sequence is 17 residues long. Here the CDR3 DNA reads TGTGCCAGCAGCTTAGGCCCCGGACAGGGTGCTAACAATGAGCAGTTCTTC. Translation: CASSLGPGQGANNEQFF.

The genes are TRBV3-1 (or the pseudogene TRBV3-2) and TRBJ2-7; D not resolved. Trimming took 5 bases from V and 1 from J, leaving 6 bases between them. Germline CDR1 and CDR2: LGHDT and YNNKEL (reference sequence). This CDR3 spans 12 amino acids. The CDR3 DNA reads TGTGCCAGCAGCTCATTATCCTACGAGCAGTACTTC. Amino acids: CASSSLSYEQYF.

This chain joins TRBV5-1 and TRBJ1-1; TRBD1 matches at 7 bases. Trimming at V came to 4 bases and at J to 0 bases, leaving 12 bases not matched to a gene. Germline V gene sequence: CDR1 SGHRS, CDR2 YFSETQ. This CDR3 spans 17 amino acids. The CDR3 DNA follows: TGCGCCAGCAGCCCGGGACAGCAACCCCTCTTGAACACTGAAGCTTTCTTT. This sequence encodes CASSPGQQPLLNTEAFF.

The chain couples TRBV7-8 to TRBJ1-1; 8 nucleotides line up with TRBD1. Germline-derived CDR1 and CDR2 are SGHVS and FQNEAQ. The CDR3 runs to 15 residues. J gave up 6 bases and V 5 bases, and 11 bases lay outside the gene matches. Here the CDR3 reads CASSASRGPGAEAFF. The CDR3 DNA is TGTGCCAGCAGCGCATCCAGGGGGCCGGGTGCTGAAGCTTTCTTT.

This clone was seen only once. The chain uses TRBV5-4 and TRBJ2-7, with TRBD1 matching over 8 bases. Trimming cost V 4 bases and J 3 bases; bases outside gene matches: 9. Looked up from germline, CDR1 is SGHNT and CDR2 is YYREEE (reference sequence). There are 15 residues in the CDR3. In DNA, the CDR3 is TGTGCCAGCAGCCCAGGTCGGACAGGGCACTACGAGCAGTACTTC. It is translated as CASSPGRTGHYEQYF.

This clone is a singleton in its sample. The gene calls are TRBV5-1 and TRBJ2-7; 7 positions match TRBD1. The CDR3 has 15 amino acids. V lost 0 bases to trimming and J lost 2 bases; unmatched junction nucleotides: 5. Germline CDR1 SGHRS, CDR2 YFSETQ. The CDR3 nucleotides read TGCGCCAGCAGCTTGGGGGGACAGACAACCTACGAGCAGTACTTC. Translation: CASSLGGQTTYEQYF.